This T cell receptor beta chain appears in the sequencing data of a study of cytomegalovirus exposure and HLA in healthy donors. Overall study: Of all 400 or so donors who were genotyped, under 90% belonged to the Caucasian-associated ancestry cluster.

The donors (healthy individuals) were bone marrow donors. This clone was seen a few times. As yet, its antigen is unknown. Study-level findings and limits: Reportedly, a later analysis found an Asian-associated ancestry cluster had fewer N-insertions than the roughly 700-donor mean. In a later analysis, DRB1 alleles had the most associated TCRs; HLA-C alleles the fewest.

The primer mix had 60 Vbeta and 13 Jbeta primers. Assay used: immunoSEQ multiplex PCR; TCRdb lists only in-frame clones, some missing. This table holds 90,000 to 110,000 clones, about 13% found once. Germline values: CDR1 SGHVS, CDR2 FQNEAQ. The CDR3 has 16 residues. The specimen sequenced was PBMCs. This clonotype was sampled from a man between 35 and 55 years old in good health and CMV-seropositive. J is TRBJ2-5 and V is TRBV7-8; 15 positions match TRBD2. The DNA end is a closer match to TRBJ2-7, so the J assignment may be wrong. This CDR3 is CASSLGTSGRAGEQYF. CDR3 coding DNA: TGTGCCAGCAGCTTAGGGACTAGCGGGAGGGCGGGCGAGCAGTACTTC.